These 7 T cell receptor beta chains came from one sample sequenced in a study of post-analysis software for immune sequencing data (dated by TCRdb to about 2015). The method behind the library was PCR. TCRdb shows the sequencer as Illumina HiSeq 2500. To reduce PCR and sequencing biases, unique molecular identifiers were incorporated into the TCR beta cDNA libraries. TCRdb reprocessed the public reads (quality trimming at Q25 with fastp, clone calling with MiXCR) and kept in-frame beta chains. Rows are unified per CDR3 protein, each entry keeping the most common DNA and genes. The sample table lists fewer than 600,000 distinct CDR3 sequences, roughly 45% of them with a count of one. In total, the top ten clones hold around an eighth of the sample. What these receptors recognize is not known. The study at large found these results: Patients showed significantly higher frequencies than controls for 4 or 5 TRBV segments, among them TRBV5-6, TRBV5-1 and TRBV20-1.

Sequencing input: blood. These receptors were collected from a girl between 10 and 17 years old with multiple sclerosis.

This clonotype has only a few counts. The chain recombines TRBV27 with TRBJ2-7; 9 nucleotides match TRBD2. Germline CDR1 MNHEY, CDR2 SMNVEV (reference sequence). Trimming cost V 4 bases and J 4 bases; bases outside gene matches: 17. The CDR3 runs 18 residues. The CDR3 protein is CASSSFSIASGNTYEQYF. CDR3 nucleotide sequence: TGTGCCAGCAGTTCCTTTAGCATCGCTAGCGGGAATACGTACGAGCAGTACTTC.

V and J are TRBV20-1 and TRBJ2-7; D may match TRBD1 or TRBD2 (5 bases each). Trimming took off 5 bases at V and 2 bases at J, with 16 bases between the two ends. Per germline, CDR1 DFQATT and CDR2 SNEGSKA (reference sequence). The CDR3 totals 14 residues. For the CDR3, the DNA is TGCAGTGCTCGAAGGGGAGCTGGTACCTACGAGCAGTACTTC. Translated: CSARRGAGTYEQYF.

The rearrangement uses TRBV7-2 and TRBJ2-3, with a weak D call TRBD2 (6 bases). The V and J ends lost 5 bases and 0 bases respectively, with 15 bases between them. Germline lookup yields CDR1 SGHTA and CDR2 FQGNSA. This CDR3 comprises 16 residues. CDR3 sequence: CASSPPGLLSTDTQYF. CDR3 sequence (DNA): TGTGCCAGCAGCCCACCGGGACTCCTCAGCACAGATACGCAGTATTTT. The full variable domain, completed using reference TRBV7-2 and TRBJ2-3, is GAGVSQSPSNKVTEKGKDVELRCDPISGHTALYWYRQSLGQGLEFLIYFQGNSAPDKSGLPSDRFSAERTGGSVSTLTIQRTQQEDSAVYLCASSPPGLLSTDTQYFGPGTRLTVL.

This chain joins TRBV6-1 and TRBJ2-7, with 7 bases lining up with TRBD2. Per the germline V gene, CDR1 is MNHNS and CDR2 is SASEGT. The CDR3 runs 15 residues. J gave up 3 bases and V 1 base, and 6 bases lay outside the gene matches. The CDR3 protein is CASSEVRGRGYEQYF. In DNA form, the CDR3 reads TGTGCCAGCAGTGAAGTTCGTGGGAGGGGCTACGAGCAGTACTTC.

V gene TRBV6-1 combines with J gene TRBJ2-5; the D gene is possibly TRBD1 (6 bases). This CDR3 has 15 amino acids. The V gene lost 6 bases and the J gene lost 0 bases, with 14 bases spanning the gap. The germline CDR1 and CDR2 sequences are MNHNS and SASEGT. The CDR3 protein is CASRTSTGHQETQYF. In DNA, the CDR3 is TGTGCCAGCAGGACATCAACAGGGCACCAAGAGACCCAGTACTTC.

This clonotype was detected a few times. The rearrangement uses TRBV7-9 and TRBJ2-5; 7 nucleotides align to TRBD1. Germline V gene sequence: CDR1 SEHNR, CDR2 FQNEAQ (reference sequence). With V trimmed by 4 bases and J by 4 bases, 6 bases remained unmatched. The CDR3 runs to 14 residues. The CDR3 is CASSSSQGTETQYF. The CDR3 nucleotides read TGTGCCAGCAGCTCTTCACAGGGGACAGAGACCCAGTACTTC.

The gene calls are TRBV18 and TRBJ2-4; 7 bases map to TRBD2. The end of the DNA is better explained by TRBJ2-7, so the J call may be wrong. This CDR3 region has 15 residues. From germline, CDR1 is KGHSH and CDR2 LQKENI. The CDR3 sequence is CASSPPTSASYEQYF. Written as DNA, the CDR3 is TGTGCCAGCTCACCACCAACTAGCGCTTCTTACGAGCAGTACTTC.